The sequence of this TCR beta chain was determined in a study of control samples from healthy donors and cancer patients. Produced via immunoSEQ multiplex PCR; TCRdb's table is partial and in-frame only. The profile covers about 160,000 clones, with roughly 94% appearing a single time and over 6.5% taken by the ten largest. The CDR3 has 15 amino acids. Per the germline V gene, CDR1 is SGDLS and CDR2 is YYNGEE. Trimming cost V 0 bases and J 3 bases; bases outside gene matches: 5. V and J are TRBV9 and TRBJ2-7; TRBD1 agrees at 8 bases. The sequence was obtained from a woman in her forties in good health. The material sequenced was blood. This CDR3 is CASSVGAGGVYEQYF. CDR3 bases: TGTGCCAGCAGCGTAGGGGCAGGGGGCGTCTACGAGCAGTACTTC.